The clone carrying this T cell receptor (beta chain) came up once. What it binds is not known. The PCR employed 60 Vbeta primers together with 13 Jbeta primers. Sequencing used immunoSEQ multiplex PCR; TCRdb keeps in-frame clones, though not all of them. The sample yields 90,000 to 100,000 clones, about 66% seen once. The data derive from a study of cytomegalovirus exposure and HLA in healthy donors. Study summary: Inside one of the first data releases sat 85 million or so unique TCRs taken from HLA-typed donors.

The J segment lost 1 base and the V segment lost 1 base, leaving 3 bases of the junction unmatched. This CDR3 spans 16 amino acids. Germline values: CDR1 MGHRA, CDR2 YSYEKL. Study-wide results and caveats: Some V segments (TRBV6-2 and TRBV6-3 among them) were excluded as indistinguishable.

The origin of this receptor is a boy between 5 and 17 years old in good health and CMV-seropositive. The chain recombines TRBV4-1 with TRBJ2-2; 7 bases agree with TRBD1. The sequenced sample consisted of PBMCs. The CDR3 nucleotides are TGCGCCAGCAGCCAAGTCGGGGACAGGAACACCGGGGAGCTGTTTTTT. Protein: CASSQVGDRNTGELFF.